Below are 6 T cell receptor beta chains sequenced from a single sample in a study of cytomegalovirus exposure and HLA in healthy donors. Primers: 60 Vbeta forward and 13 Jbeta reverse. The protocol was immunoSEQ multiplex PCR, while the TCRdb copy is restricted to in-frame clones and leaves out a portion. The table shows roughly 160,000 clones, with roughly 89% occurring only once. The sequenced sample was PBMCs. All receptors derive from a woman aged 25 to 45 in good health and CMV-seronegative.

The chain carries TRBV28 and TRBJ2-7; D perhaps matches TRBD1 (6 bases). The CDR3 has 15 amino acids. Trimming left V 7 bases short and J 0 bases short, with 16 bases between. CDR1 is MDHEN, CDR2 SYDVKM, per germline. CDR3 loop: CASTRGGASSYEQYF. CDR3 sequence (DNA): TGTGCCAGCACCCGAGGGGGTGCAAGCTCCTACGAGCAGTACTTC.

The chain joins TRBV7-2 to TRBJ1-6, with D possibly being TRBD1 (5 bases). Per germline, CDR1 SGHTA and CDR2 FQGNSA. V was clipped by 5 bases and J by 5 bases, with 13 bases between them. There are 15 residues in the CDR3. The DNA for the CDR3 is TGTGCCAGCAGCCAAGCCTCGGGGGATAATTCACCCCTCCACTTT. Its translation: CASSQASGDNSPLHF. Full variable domain (remainder filled in from reference TRBV7-2 and TRBJ1-6): GAGVSQSPSNKVTEKGKDVELRCDPISGHTALYWYRQSLGQGLEFLIYFQGNSAPDKSGLPSDRFSAERTGGSVSTLTIQRTQQEDSAVYLCASSQASGDNSPLHFGNGTRLTVT.

V usage is TRBV4-3 and J usage is TRBJ2-4; possibly TRBD2 for D (7 bases). Germline lookup yields CDR1 LGHNA and CDR2 YSLEER. The CDR3 runs 15 residues. Trimming removed 0 bases at V and 6 bases at J, with 12 bases between. The CDR3 is CASSQDGGPGNIQYF. The CDR3 region has the DNA TGCGCCAGCAGCCAAGACGGGGGGCCGGGAAACATTCAGTACTTC.

The gene calls are TRBV9 and TRBJ2-3; tentative D call: TRBD1 (6 bases). The CDR3 runs to 16 residues. V was shortened by 2 bases and J by 3 bases, with 16 bases between the two germline ends. Germline V CDR1 and CDR2: SGDLS, YYNGEE. CDR3 residues: CASSVTAGDLTDTQYF. CDR3 bases: TGTGCCAGCAGCGTTACCGCAGGGGATTTAACAGATACGCAGTATTTT.

The chain employs TRBV19 and TRBJ2-7; 7 nucleotides line up with TRBD1. Germline trimming cut 6 bases from V and 0 bases from J; bases unmatched to any gene: 5. Germline V gives CDR1 LNHDA, CDR2 SQIVND (reference sequence). The CDR3 runs 14 residues. DNA of the CDR3: TGTGCCAGTAGACGAAGGGACAGCTCCTACGAGCAGTACTTC. Its protein product is CASRRRDSSYEQYF.

Comment on this clone: The final CDR3 position lacks the conserved phenylalanine or tryptophan, pointing to a likely read error. It is unclear where the CDR3 begins or ends on the DNA, so no DNA is shown, and the CDR3 is as TCRdb lists it. The chain combines TRBV7-9 with TRBJ2-7; TRBD1, the table's D call, lacks a check against the DNA. The CDR3 length is 12 residues, termini included. CDR1 and CDR2 (germline): SEHNR, FQNEAQ (reference sequence). The CDR3: CASSLGQGFPRS.